This TCR beta chain emerged from a study of T-cell reconstitution after alpha-beta-depleted transplantation in children. General observations from the study: In some patients, recipient T cells and intrathymic progenitors surviving conditioning explained high day-60 diversity. One year post-transplant, T-cell counts and diversity were largely derived from T cells produced anew. There were reportedly several hundred expanded graft clones from which alpha-beta T cells came about two months after transplant.

Preparation of the TCRbeta library was carried out with unique molecular identifiers. TCRdb independently ran MiXCR on the PCR reads; one entry per CDR3 protein. The table records about 60,000 distinct CDR3 sequences, roughly 45% of them present only once. This clonotype appeared a few times. Its specificity is not known. The input for sequencing was PBMCs, mostly from graft donor cells, taken 360 days after TCRalphabeta/CD19-depleted stem cell transplant. This sequence was found in a male patient under 18 who had a stem cell transplant for acute lymphoblastic leukemia, so the T cells may come from the graft donor.

CDR3 loop: CASSGPGTGEQFF. The CDR3 bases are TGTGCCAGCAGTGGACCTGGGACAGGGGAGCAGTTCTTC. The rearrangement joins TRBV2 to TRBJ2-1; the match to TRBD1 covers 9 bases. This CDR3 comprises 13 residues. V lost 4 bases, J lost 10 bases, and 5 bases stayed unmatched. The germline CDR1 and CDR2 sequences are SNHLY and FYNNEI.